The 18 T cell receptor beta chains given below trace back to one sample, sequenced in a study of OX40 agonist ivuxolimab in advanced cancers. The protocol was immunoSEQ multiplex PCR, while the TCRdb copy is restricted to in-frame clones and leaves out a portion. This table has around 75,000 clones, about 82% appearing once. Material: CD4+ or CD8+ T cells sorted from blood, obtained in a trial of the OX40 agonist ivuxolimab. The receptors originated from an adult with an advanced solid tumor such as melanoma, head and neck, liver or kidney cancer.

The chain carries TRBV4-1 and TRBJ1-1; 7 bases map to TRBD1. After removal of 6 bases from V and 3 bases from J, the junction contained 7 bases not matched to a gene. The CDR3 extends over 14 amino acids. Germline values: CDR1 MGHRA, CDR2 YSYEKL. The CDR3 bases are TGCGCCAGCAGGGGACAGAGGTGGGACACTGAAGCTTTCTTT. This encodes CASRGQRWDTEAFF.

This clone was seen only a few times. This sequence joins TRBV10-3 and TRBJ2-5; 11 bases line up with TRBD1. The CDR3 extends over 16 amino acids. The germline V gene encodes CDR1 ENHRY and CDR2 SYGVKD. With V trimmed by 6 bases and J by 5 bases, 11 bases remained unmatched. CDR3 region: CAISPADRGRRETQYF. CDR3 bases: TGTGCCATCAGCCCCGCGGACAGGGGGCGACGGGAGACCCAGTACTTC.

The genes are TRBV5-4 and TRBJ1-6; possible D gene TRBD1, 5 bases. The CDR3 runs 15 residues. Trimming took 5 bases from V and 9 from J, leaving 18 bases between them. CDR1 and CDR2 from the germline V gene are SGHNT and YYREEE (reference sequence). In DNA form, the CDR3 reads TGTGCCAGCAGTTCGGGATGGGGCTCAGGTTCACCCCTCCACTTT. Translated, it gives CASSSGWGSGSPLHF.

Here the CDR3 reads CASSLSRGNIQYF. CDR3 nucleotide sequence: TGTGCCAGCAGTTTATCCCGGGGGAACATTCAGTACTTC. The V and J genes are TRBV28 and TRBJ2-4; tentative D call: TRBD2 (6 bases). V gave up 1 base and J gave up 7 bases, with 8 bases separating them. There are 13 residues in the CDR3. Germline-derived CDR1 and CDR2 are MDHEN and SYDVKM.

This clone appeared a few times. The gene calls are TRBV7-8 and TRBJ1-6; D perhaps matches TRBD1 (6 bases). V was clipped by 7 bases and J by 5 bases, with 15 bases between them. The CDR3 contains 15 residues. The germline V gene encodes CDR1 SGHVS and CDR2 FQNEAQ. The CDR3 loop is CASNAGGRNNSPLHF. The DNA of the CDR3 is TGTGCCAGCAACGCCGGGGGGCGCAATAATTCACCCCTCCACTTT. The complete variable domain, with remaining parts taken from reference TRBV7-8 and TRBJ1-6, reads GAGVSQSPRYKVAKRGQDVALRCDPISGHVSLFWYQQALGQGPEFLTYFQNEAQLDKSGLPSDRFFAERPEGSVSTLKIQRTQQEDSAVYLCASNAGGRNNSPLHFGNGTRLTVT.

This clone was observed a handful of times. The V and J genes are TRBV19 and TRBJ2-2, with 7 bases that match TRBD1. Germline-derived CDR1 and CDR2 are LNHDA and SQIVND (reference sequence). The CDR3 extends over 14 amino acids. Germline trimming cut 7 bases from V and 1 base from J; bases unmatched to any gene: 3. The CDR3 sequence: CASIRTGNTGELFF. DNA of the CDR3: TGTGCCAGTATCCGGACAGGGAACACCGGGGAGCTGTTTTTT.

The genes are TRBV2 and TRBJ2-5, with 9 nucleotides matching TRBD1. The ends lost 0 bases at V and 2 bases at J; junction bases unmatched: 7. There are 17 residues in the CDR3. Germline V gives CDR1 SNHLY, CDR2 FYNNEI. The CDR3 DNA reads TGTGCCAGCAGTGAAGCGCTTCAGGGGACAGGGCAAGAGACCCAGTACTTC. It codes for CASSEALQGTGQETQYF.

The gene calls are TRBV5-5 and TRBJ1-2, with D maybe TRBD1 (5 bases). The CDR3 contains 12 residues. Germline V gives CDR1 SGHKS, CDR2 YYEKEE (reference sequence). The V gene lost 2 bases and the J gene lost 5 bases, with 7 bases spanning the gap. The CDR3 nucleotides read TGTGCCAGCAGCTTACGGGGGTATGGCTACACCTTC. This sequence encodes CASSLRGYGYTF.

This clone was counted only a few times. V gene TRBV19 combines with J gene TRBJ1-2; D gene unclear. Germline values: CDR1 LNHDA, CDR2 SQIVND (reference sequence). The V gene lost 3 bases and the J gene lost 4 bases, with 9 bases spanning the gap. This CDR3 is 13 amino acids long. This chain's CDR3 is CASSIGELYGYTF. The CDR3 bases are TGTGCCAGTAGTATCGGGGAACTCTATGGCTACACCTTC.

The chain joins TRBV18 to TRBJ2-7, with 8 bases fitting TRBD1. Per germline, CDR1 KGHSH and CDR2 LQKENI. CDR3 length: 16 amino acids. The ends lost 2 bases at V and 8 bases at J; junction bases unmatched: 14. The CDR3 reads CASSPYFRTGTYQQYF. CDR3 DNA sequence: TGTGCCAGCTCACCATATTTCCGGACAGGGACCTATCAGCAGTACTTC. Complete variable domain (other parts from reference TRBV18 and TRBJ2-7): NAGVMQNPRHLVRRRGQEARLRCSPMKGHSHVYWYRQLPEEGLKFMVYLQKENIIDESGMPKERFSAEFPKEGPSILRIQQVVRGDSAAYFCASSPYFRTGTYQQYFGPGTRLTVT.

V usage is TRBV6-6 and J usage is TRBJ2-3, with D possibly TRBD2 on 5 matching bases. The V gene's germline CDR1 is MNHNY and CDR2 SVGAGI (reference sequence). CDR3 size: 15 residues. V was clipped by 2 bases and J by 2 bases, with 11 bases between them. The DNA of the CDR3 is TGTGCCAGCAGTTACGGTACTAGTTACACAGATACGCAGTATTTT. Encoded protein: CASSYGTSYTDTQYF.

The chain carries TRBV6-6 and TRBJ2-7, with D perhaps matching TRBD2 (5 bases). The V and J ends lost 4 bases and 7 bases respectively, with 11 bases between them. Germline CDR1 and CDR2: MNHNY and SVGAGI (reference sequence). The CDR3 runs to 12 residues. The DNA of the CDR3 is TGTGCCAGCAGTTGGGGAGCTACGGAGCAGTACTTC. Translated: CASSWGATEQYF.

The V call is TRBV2, the J call TRBJ2-3; TRBD1 aligns across 9 bases. J lost 6 bases, V lost 7 bases, and 14 bases had no gene match. Germline V gives CDR1 SNHLY, CDR2 FYNNEI. The CDR3 is made up of 16 amino acids. The CDR3 DNA sequence: TGTGCCAGCAACTCCGGGACAGGGAGAGGGGGGGATACGCAGTATTTT. This codes for CASNSGTGRGGDTQYF. The full variable domain, completed using reference TRBV2 and TRBJ2-3, is EPEVTQTPSHQVTQMGQEVILRCVPISNHLYFYWYRQILGQKVEFLVSFYNNEISEKSEIFDDQFSVERPDGSNFTLKIRSTKLEDSAMYFCASNSGTGRGGDTQYFGPGTRLTVL.

DNA for the CDR3: TGTGCCAGTAGTATATTAGGGACTAGCAGCTATGAGCAGTTCTTC. It is translated as CASSILGTSSYEQFF. V and J are TRBV19 and TRBJ2-1; 9 bases match TRBD2. CDR1 is LNHDA and CDR2 is SQIVND in the germline V gene (reference sequence). The CDR3 totals 15 residues. Unmatched junction bases numbered 7, after V lost 2 bases and J lost 8 bases. Drawing the rest from reference TRBV19 and TRBJ2-1, the complete variable domain is DGGITQSPKYLFRKEGQNVTLSCEQNLNHDAMYWYRQDPGQGLRLIYYSQIVNDFQKGDIAEGYSVSREKKESFPLTVTSAQKNPTAFYLCASSILGTSSYEQFFGPGTRLTVL.

The chain combines TRBV7-9 with TRBJ1-2; 11 bases align to TRBD1. J gave up 9 bases and V 5 bases, and 8 bases lay outside the gene matches. CDR1 is SEHNR and CDR2 is FQNEAQ in the germline V gene (reference sequence). The CDR3 length is 14 residues. For the CDR3, the DNA is TGTGCCAGCAGCCCAGGACAGGGGGCGACGCGCTACACCTTC. Translation gives CASSPGQGATRYTF.

V gene TRBV9 combines with J gene TRBJ1-3, with a weak D call TRBD1 (5 bases). The germline CDR1 and CDR2 sequences are SGDLS and YYNGEE. The ends were cut back, 4 bases at V and 4 bases at J, with 18 bases in the middle. This CDR3 has 16 amino acids. The chain's CDR3 is CASSFNWGLGGNTIYF. DNA of the CDR3: TGTGCCAGCAGCTTTAACTGGGGCTTGGGAGGAAACACCATATATTTT.

The table lists this clone with a few counts. The V call is TRBV29-1, the J call TRBJ2-7, with TRBD1 matching 7 bases. CDR1 SQVTM and CDR2 ANQGSEA come from the germline V gene. The V segment lost 0 bases and the J segment 0 bases; nucleotides outside the gene matches: 8. This CDR3 contains 16 residues. The CDR3: CSVEDNEGGFSYEQYF. CDR3 DNA: TGCAGCGTTGAAGACAACGAAGGGGGCTTCTCCTACGAGCAGTACTTC.

This chain uses TRBV19 with TRBJ1-1; no reliable D call. The CDR3 extends over 14 amino acids. V gave up 7 bases and J gave up 7 bases, with 19 bases separating them. Germline assignment: CDR1 LNHDA and CDR2 SQIVND (reference sequence). CDR3 sequence (DNA): TGTGCCAGTACCGCTGCTACGGGAGCCCTTGAAGCTTTCTTT. It translates to CASTAATGALEAFF.